These 10 T cell receptor beta chains were sequenced from one sample in a study of T-cell reconstitution after alpha-beta-depleted transplantation in children. Unique molecular identifiers tagged the TCRbeta library. TCRdb called the PCR reads again in MiXCR, with one record for every CDR3 protein. The sample comprises about 410,000 distinct CDR3 sequences, around 20% of which are singletons, and 3.8% rests with the top ten. Sequencing was performed on PBMCs from the stem cell graft donor, taken from the stem cell graft. These receptors all stem from a human donor who donated a stem cell graft to a child with acute myeloid leukemia.

The chain is built from TRBV18 and TRBJ2-1; TRBD2 might be the D (6 bases). The CDR3 spans 12 residues. The V end lost 3 bases, the J end lost 10 bases, and 10 bases lay between the germline ends. Germline CDR1 is KGHSH and CDR2 is LQKENI. CDR3 sequence: CASSPEGGEQFF. The CDR3 coding sequence is TGTGCCAGCTCACCGGAGGGCGGAGAGCAGTTCTTC.

This clonotype showed up many times. The chain carries TRBV20-1 and TRBJ2-1; possibly TRBD2 for D (6 bases). The CDR3 loop spans 17 amino acids. The ends were cut back, 0 bases at V and 1 base at J, with 16 bases in the middle. Germline V CDR1 and CDR2: DFQATT, SNEGSKA (reference sequence). The CDR3: CSARDLSGDSSYNEQFF. The CDR3 DNA reads TGCAGTGCTAGAGATCTTTCGGGAGATTCATCCTACAATGAGCAGTTCTTC.

This chain links TRBV28 with TRBJ2-7, with D perhaps matching TRBD1 (6 bases). The CDR3 loop spans 14 amino acids. Germline V gives CDR1 MDHEN, CDR2 SYDVKM. With 6 bases removed from V and 6 bases from J, the gap between germline ends came to 18 bases. The CDR3 loop reads CASSRNRVSAEQYF. CDR3 sequence (DNA): TGTGCCAGCAGCCGGAACAGGGTTAGTGCCGAGCAGTACTTC.

This sequence joins TRBV11-2 and TRBJ1-4; D gene ambiguous. Trimming left V 1 base short and J 8 bases short, with 8 bases between. CDR1 is SGHAT and CDR2 is FQNNGV in the germline V gene. The CDR3 is 13 residues long. The CDR3, as DNA: TGTGCCAGCAGCTTAGGAATAAGGGAAAAACTGTTTTTT. Translating gives CASSLGIREKLFF.

This clonotype has a handful of counts. The rearrangement uses TRBV28 and TRBJ2-6; no reliable D call. Between the trimmed V and J ends, which lost 8 bases and 2 bases, there was a span of 7 bases. From germline, CDR1 is MDHEN and CDR2 SYDVKM. The CDR3 runs 13 residues. CDR3 nucleotides: TGTGCCAGCCGAGAGGCTGGGGCCAACGTCCTGACTTTC. Amino acid sequence: CASREAGANVLTF.

The rearrangement links TRBV12-3 or TRBV12-4 to TRBJ2-7, with 11 bases that match TRBD2. This CDR3 spans 18 amino acids. J was trimmed by 0 bases and V by 5 bases; bases with no gene match: 12. The CDR3 loop is CASSPRLAGFPSSYEQYF. DNA of the CDR3: TGTGCCAGCAGTCCCCGACTAGCGGGATTCCCAAGCTCCTACGAGCAGTACTTC.

This clonotype has more than one count but fewer than ten. The chain uses TRBV7-9 and TRBJ2-1; 7 bases are shared with TRBD1. The CDR3 is made up of 14 amino acids. Germline CDR1 SEHNR, CDR2 FQNEAQ (reference sequence). V gave up 3 bases and J gave up 3 bases; unmatched junction bases: 2. CDR3 residues: CASSFRDSYNEQFF. In DNA, the CDR3 is TGTGCCAGCAGCTTTCGGGACAGCTACAATGAGCAGTTCTTC.

The chain combines TRBV7-2 with TRBJ2-7; D assignment may be TRBD1 or TRBD2 (6 bases each). This CDR3 contains 17 residues. Germline-derived CDR1 and CDR2 are SGHTA and FQGNSA. V lost 5 bases to trimming and J lost 1 base, with 21 bases between them. CDR3 in amino acids: CASSVPVGGRRSYEQYF. CDR3 coding DNA: TGTGCCAGCAGCGTCCCCGTGGGGGGCCGACGGTCCTACGAGCAGTACTTC.

V is TRBV27 and J is TRBJ2-1; 7 bases agree with TRBD1. The CDR3 spans 14 residues. V was pared by 6 bases and J by 2 bases, with 4 bases of the junction left unmatched. Germline V gene data show CDR1 as MNHEY and CDR2 as SMNVEV (reference sequence). The CDR3 is CASSPGGAYNEQFF. In nucleotides, the CDR3 is TGTGCCAGCAGCCCAGGGGGTGCCTACAATGAGCAGTTCTTC.

This clonotype was seen more than once but under ten times. The V gene is TRBV6-2 or TRBV6-3, the J gene TRBJ2-2, with TRBD1 matching over 9 bases. CDR1 is MNHEY and CDR2 is SVGEGT in the germline V gene. After removal of 4 bases from V and 6 bases from J, the junction contained 9 bases not matched to a gene. The CDR3 contains 16 residues. The CDR3 here is CASSFRPGQGAGELFF. DNA for the CDR3: TGTGCCAGCAGTTTCCGACCGGGACAGGGAGCCGGGGAGCTGTTTTTT.